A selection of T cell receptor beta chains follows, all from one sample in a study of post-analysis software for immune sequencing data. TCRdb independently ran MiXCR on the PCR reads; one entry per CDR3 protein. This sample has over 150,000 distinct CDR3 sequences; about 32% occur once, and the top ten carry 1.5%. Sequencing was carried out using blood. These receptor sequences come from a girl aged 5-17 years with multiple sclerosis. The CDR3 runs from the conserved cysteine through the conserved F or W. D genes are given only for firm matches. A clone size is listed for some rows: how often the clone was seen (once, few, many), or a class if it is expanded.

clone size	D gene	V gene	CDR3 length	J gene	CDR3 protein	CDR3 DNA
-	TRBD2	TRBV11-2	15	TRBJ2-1	CASSPGLAGSNEQFF	TGTGCCAGCAGCCCGGGACTAGCGGGAAGCAATGAGCAGTTCTTC
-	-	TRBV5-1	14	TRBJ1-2	CASSLEQPSRGYTF	TGCGCCAGCAGCTTGGAACAGCCCTCTAGAGGCTACACCTTC
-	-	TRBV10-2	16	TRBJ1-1	CASSESWGEVNTEAFF	TGCGCCAGCAGTGAGTCATGGGGGGAGGTGAACACTGAAGCTTTCTTT
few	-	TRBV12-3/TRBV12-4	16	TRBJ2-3	CASSLAGAGGGDTQYF	TGTGCCAGCAGTTTAGCTGGGGCAGGGGGGGGAGATACGCAGTATTTT
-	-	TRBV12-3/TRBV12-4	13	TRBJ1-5	CASTPKGDQPQHF	TGTGCCAGCACCCCAAAGGGGGATCAGCCCCAGCATTTT
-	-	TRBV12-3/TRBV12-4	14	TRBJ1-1	CASRDYRDHTEAFF	TGTGCCAGCAGAGATTACCGGGACCACACTGAAGCTTTCTTT
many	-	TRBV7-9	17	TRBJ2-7	CASRPYSGTELPYEQYF	TGTGCCAGCAGACCATATAGCGGCACAGAACTTCCCTACGAGCAGTACTTC
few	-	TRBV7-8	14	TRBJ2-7	CASSSPGMTYEQYF	TGTGCCAGCAGCTCTCCAGGGATGACCTACGAGCAGTACTTC
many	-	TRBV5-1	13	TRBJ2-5	CASRTGYRETQYF	TGCGCCAGCAGAACAGGGTATCGAGAGACCCAGTACTTC
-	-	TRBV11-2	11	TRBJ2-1	CASSQANEQFF	TGTGCCAGCAGCCAAGCCAATGAGCAGTTCTTC
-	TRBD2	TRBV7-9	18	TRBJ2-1	CASSSTLAGAIIGNGQFF	TGTGCCAGCAGCTCCACTCTAGCGGGAGCCATAATAGGCAATGGGCAGTTCTTC
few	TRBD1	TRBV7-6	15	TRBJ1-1	CASSLKGGLDTEAFF	TGTGCCAGCAGCCTAAAAGGGGGCCTGGACACTGAAGCTTTCTTT
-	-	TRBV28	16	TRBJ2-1	CASSFQGGTSYNEQFF	TGTGCCAGCAGTTTCCAGGGGGGGACCTCCTACAATGAGCAGTTCTTC
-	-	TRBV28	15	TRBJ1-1	CAGSLGARGGTEAFF	TGTGCCGGCAGTTTAGGCGCCAGGGGTGGCACTGAAGCTTTCTTT
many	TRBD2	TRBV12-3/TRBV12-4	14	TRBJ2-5	CASSPTGTTETQYF	TGTGCCAGCAGTCCTACCGGGACTACAGAGACCCAGTACTTC
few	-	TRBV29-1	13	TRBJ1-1	CSVDRPGQVEAFF	TGCAGCGTTGATCGTCCTGGGCAGGTTGAAGCTTTCTTT
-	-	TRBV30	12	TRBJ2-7	CAGEEGSYEQYF	TGTGCCGGCGAAGAGGGATCGTACGAGCAGTACTTC
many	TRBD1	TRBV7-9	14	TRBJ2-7	CASSSQGVGYEQYF	TGTGCCAGCAGCTCACAGGGGGTCGGCTACGAGCAGTACTTC
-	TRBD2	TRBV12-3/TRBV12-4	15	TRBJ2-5	CASTPGRGGAETQYF	TGTGCCAGCACTCCTGGGAGGGGAGGGGCCGAGACCCAGTACTTC
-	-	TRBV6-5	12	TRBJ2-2	CASSYSTGELFF	TGTGCCAGCAGTTACTCCACCGGGGAGCTGTTTTTT